These 5 T cell receptor beta chains were all obtained from the same sample, sequenced in a study of regulatory T cells in long-lasting Graves disease. Noted time point: newly diagnosed GD, antithyroid drugs for less than 3 months. From PBMCs, RNA was extracted and then used to make the TCR library. According to the study, TCR beta libraries were built with iRepertoire HTBI primers and CDR3-region Arm-PCR. TCRdb re-derived calls from the multiplex PCR reads in MiXCR, one entry per CDR3 protein. Of about 440,000 distinct CDR3 sequences listed, around 15% are singletons. A further study also used this sample, focusing on T cells in Graves' hyperthyroidism and ophthalmopathy.

The material was peripheral blood mononuclear cells (PBMCs), obtained at new diagnosis, from a patient treated with antithyroid drugs. The receptors were sampled from a woman aged 25 to 39 with Graves disease.

This clonotype was counted at least ten times. V usage is TRBV28 and J usage is TRBJ1-5, with TRBD1 matching 10 bases. Unmatched junction bases numbered 3, after V lost 6 bases and J lost 1 base. Germline assignment: CDR1 MDHEN and CDR2 SYDVKM. The length of the CDR3 is 15 residues. The CDR3 region is CASRLDRGSNQPQHF. CDR3 nucleotide sequence: TGTGCCAGCAGACTGGACAGGGGGAGCAATCAGCCCCAGCATTTT. Full variable domain (rest looked up from reference TRBV28 and TRBJ1-5): DVKVTQSSRYLVKRTGEKVFLECVQDMDHENMFWYRQDPGLGLRLIYFSYDVKMKEKGDIPEGYSVSREKKERFSLILESASTNQTSMYLCASRLDRGSNQPQHFGDGTRLSIL.

This clonotype was seen a few times. The rearrangement links TRBV28 to TRBJ1-6; possibly TRBD1 for D (5 bases). The ends were cut back, 2 bases at V and 10 bases at J, with 12 bases in the middle. Germline values: CDR1 MDHEN, CDR2 SYDVKM. The CDR3 has 14 amino acids. CDR3 sequence (DNA): TGTGCCAGCAGTTTAGGCAGGGCAGGATCACCCCTCCACTTT. As protein: CASSLGRAGSPLHF.

This clonotype was seen a single time. A much larger clonotype is one base distant, so this may be a read error. V is TRBV6-5 and J is TRBJ2-1; TRBD2 agrees at 10 bases. The CDR3 is 17 amino acids. The germline gives CDR1 MNHEY, CDR2 SVGAGI. Here the CDR3 DNA reads TGTGCCGGCAGTTACAGGGCCACTCTAGCGGGAGTAGGTGAGCAGTTCTTC. It specifies CAGSYRATLAGVGEQFF.

As to this clonotype: Just one base apart from a much larger clone, this may be a read error. The chain is built from TRBV7-9 and TRBJ2-7; D perhaps matches TRBD2 (6 bases). The CDR3 loop spans 15 amino acids. Germline CDR1 is SEHNR and CDR2 is FQNEAQ (reference sequence). V shed 0 bases and J shed 7 bases, with 16 bases lying between them. The CDR3 loop is CASSLASGVEHEQYF. The CDR3, as DNA: TGTGCCAGCAGCTTAGCGTCGGGGGTGGAACATGAGCAGTACTTC.

V is TRBV18 and J is TRBJ1-5, with D maybe TRBD1 (6 bases). The CDR3 length is 15 residues. The V end was cut by 6 bases, the J end by 7 bases, with 19 bases between. The germline V gene has CDR1 KGHSH and CDR2 LQKENI. In DNA form, the CDR3 reads TGTGCCAGCTCCCTCGGACAGTCAAGCGGCCAGCCCCAGCATTTT. Protein product: CASSLGQSSGQPQHF.